Below, 26 T cell receptor beta chains from the same sample are listed, as sequenced in a study of CD8 T cells in Susac syndrome. RNA totalling roughly 0.45 to 1 ug underwent reverse transcription with random hexamers. TCRdb re-called the immunoSEQ multiplex PCR reads with MiXCR, one entry per CDR3 protein. The sample yields 400,000 to 550,000 distinct CDR3 sequences, approximately 85% seen once. Sequencing used CD8+ T cells from PBMCs. The receptors here all came from a human donor with multiple sclerosis.

The chain recombines TRBV20-1 with TRBJ2-1; D could derive from TRBD1 or TRBD2 (5 bases each). The CDR3 sequence is 12 residues long. V was pared by 6 bases and J by 10 bases, with 16 bases between. Germline V gives CDR1 DFQATT, CDR2 SNEGSKA (reference sequence). CDR3 in DNA: TGCAGTGCCGGAGATGGGGCGGGCGAGCAGTTCTTC. It encodes CSAGDGAGEQFF.

The DNA for the CDR3 is TGTGCCAGCAGTTACCTCCGACGGACAGTCCACTCCTACGAGCAGTACTTC. Translating it yields CASSYLRRTVHSYEQYF. The chain employs TRBV6-8 and TRBJ2-7; tentative D call: TRBD1 (6 bases). The V gene lost 2 bases and the J gene lost 0 bases, with 17 bases spanning the gap. CDR1 is MNHGY and CDR2 is SAAAGT in the germline V gene. This CDR3 comprises 17 residues.

V is TRBV6-1 and J is TRBJ2-1, with TRBD1 matching over 9 bases. The V and J ends lost 6 bases and 1 base, in that order; junction bases with no gene match: 10. The germline V gene has CDR1 MNHNS and CDR2 SASEGT. This CDR3 has 17 residues. The CDR3 region is CASSWEKDRGSYNEQFF. CDR3 sequence (DNA): TGTGCCAGCAGCTGGGAAAAGGACAGGGGTTCCTACAATGAGCAGTTCTTC.

V gene TRBV18 combines with J gene TRBJ1-2, with 7 bases that match TRBD1. This CDR3 has 14 amino acids. Germline CDR1 is KGHSH and CDR2 is LQKENI. Trimming removed 3 bases from V and 7 bases from J; junction bases left unmatched: 8. In DNA form, the CDR3 reads TGTGCCAGCTCACCTATGACAGGGAGGGGTGGCTACACCTTC. Its protein is CASSPMTGRGGYTF.

The V and J genes are TRBV11-3 and TRBJ2-1; 8 positions agree with TRBD2. With 1 base clipped from V and 7 bases from J, the junction kept 3 bases outside the gene matches. The CDR3 totals 14 residues. Germline loops: CDR1 SGHNT, CDR2 YENEEA. The CDR3 bases are TGTGCCAGCAGCTTAGCCGAGCGGGGGAATGAGCAGTTCTTC. It encodes CASSLAERGNEQFF. Drawing the rest from reference TRBV11-3 and TRBJ2-1, the complete variable domain is EAGVVQSPRYKIIEKKQPVAFWCNPISGHNTLYWYLQNLGQGPELLIRYENEEAVDDSQLPKDRFSAERLKGVDSTLKIQPAELGDSAVYLCASSLAERGNEQFFGPGTRLTVL.

The CDR3 DNA is TGCGCCAGCAGCTTTTCCGGACAGGCCAATCAGCCCCAGCATTTT. This translates into CASSFSGQANQPQHF. This chain connects TRBV5-1 to TRBJ1-5; 7 bases line up with TRBD1. The CDR3 contains 15 residues. Germline lookup yields CDR1 SGHRS and CDR2 YFSETQ. J gave up 3 bases and V 2 bases, and 5 bases lay outside the gene matches.

This clonotype appeared a few times. V gene TRBV4-1 combines with J gene TRBJ2-1; TRBD1 might be the D (6 bases). Germline CDR1 MGHRA, CDR2 YSYEKL. This CDR3 has 16 amino acids. V was trimmed by 1 base and J by 5 bases, leaving 15 bases between them. The CDR3 sequence is CASSQVGGQTDNEQFF. CDR3 coding DNA: TGCGCCAGCAGCCAAGTAGGGGGACAAACCGACAATGAGCAGTTCTTC.

The chain uses TRBV4-1 and TRBJ2-7; 7 bases line up with TRBD1. Germline V gene lookup returns CDR1 MGHRA and CDR2 YSYEKL. The length of the CDR3 is 17 residues. V lost 3 bases and J lost 4; bases outside the gene matches: 15. For the CDR3, the DNA is TGCGCCAGCAGCCAGTCCAACCGGGACAGTGGGATATACGAGCAGTACTTC. This encodes CASSQSNRDSGIYEQYF.

The gene calls are TRBV2 and TRBJ2-3; 11 bases fit TRBD2. V was pared by 3 bases and J by 5 bases, with 4 bases of the junction left unmatched. Germline CDR1 is SNHLY and CDR2 is FYNNEI. This CDR3 region has 15 residues. CDR3 sequence: CASSDQLAGEDTQYF. In nucleotides, the CDR3 is TGTGCCAGCAGTGATCAACTAGCGGGAGAAGATACGCAGTATTTT.

This chain joins TRBV6-1 and TRBJ2-5; D is perhaps TRBD2 (6 bases). V shed 4 bases and J shed 3 bases, with 18 bases lying between them. There are 16 residues in the CDR3. Germline CDR1 is MNHNS and CDR2 is SASEGT. CDR3 in amino acids: CASSAPTAPGEETQYF. The CDR3 nucleotides read TGTGCCAGCAGTGCCCCGACGGCACCGGGGGAAGAGACCCAGTACTTC.

The chain is built from TRBV14 and TRBJ2-7; tentatively, D is TRBD1 or TRBD2 (5 bases each). This CDR3 is built from 16 residues. Trimming cost V 2 bases and J 2 bases, with 16 bases left between them. Per germline, CDR1 SGHDN and CDR2 FVKESK. The CDR3 nucleotides read TGTGCCAGCAGCCAAACCGGGACGACCCGTGCCTACGAGCAGTACTTC. Residues: CASSQTGTTRAYEQYF.

The V gene is TRBV20-1, the J gene TRBJ2-7; D not certain. Germline CDR1 DFQATT, CDR2 SNEGSKA (reference sequence). Trimming took 3 bases from V and 4 from J, leaving 13 bases between them. This CDR3 contains 13 residues. CDR3 nucleotides: TGCAGTGCTAGTTCCGGGTTTGGTTACGAGCAGTACTTC. Amino acids: CSASSGFGYEQYF.

The chain carries TRBV4-1 and TRBJ2-3; 7 nucleotides agree with TRBD2. This CDR3 region has 16 residues. Germline values: CDR1 MGHRA, CDR2 YSYEKL. The J segment lost 0 bases and the V segment lost 1 base, leaving 4 bases of the junction unmatched. The CDR3 reads CASSQAGRESTDTQYF. The CDR3 nucleotides read TGCGCCAGCAGCCAAGCGGGGCGGGAGAGCACAGATACGCAGTATTTT.

The chain links TRBV4-1 to TRBJ1-2, with D unclear. V dropped 2 bases and J dropped 0 bases, with 7 bases sitting between them. CDR1 and CDR2 (germline): MGHRA, YSYEKL. CDR3 length equals 14 residues. The CDR3 protein is CASSQPGTNYGYTF. CDR3 coding DNA: TGCGCCAGCAGCCAACCAGGTACTAACTATGGCTACACCTTC.

This rearrangement joins TRBV10-3 to TRBJ1-6, with a possible D match to TRBD1 (6 bases). Germline assignment: CDR1 ENHRY and CDR2 SYGVKD. The CDR3 runs to 16 residues. The ends were cut back, 1 base at V and 1 base at J, with 8 bases in the middle. As DNA, the CDR3 is TGTGCCATCAGTGAGTTGGGGGCGTCCTATAATTCACCCCTCCACTTT. Amino acids: CAISELGASYNSPLHF.

The chain joins TRBV11-2 to TRBJ1-1; tentatively, D is TRBD1 (5 bases). CDR1 is SGHAT and CDR2 is FQNNGV in the germline V gene. There are 16 residues in the CDR3. Trimming stripped 2 bases from V and 1 base from J, with 14 bases between. In nucleotides, the CDR3 is TGTGCCAGCAGCTTATGGGTTCGGCAGGGGAACACTGAAGCTTTCTTT. This encodes CASSLWVRQGNTEAFF. The full variable domain, completed using reference TRBV11-2 and TRBJ1-1, is EAGVAQSPRYKIIEKRQSVAFWCNPISGHATLYWYQQILGQGPKLLIQFQNNGVVDDSQLPKDRFSAERLKGVDSTLKIQPAKLEDSAVYLCASSLWVRQGNTEAFFGQGTRLTVV.

The chain joins TRBV19 to TRBJ2-1; the D gene is possibly TRBD2 (6 bases). Germline CDR1 reads LNHDA; CDR2 reads SQIVND (reference sequence). The CDR3 totals 13 residues. The V end lost 9 bases, the J end lost 8 bases, and 17 bases lay between the germline ends. The chain's CDR3 is CASREYMNDEQFF. DNA for the CDR3: TGTGCCAGCCGGGAGTATATGAACGATGAGCAGTTCTTC.

This chain connects TRBV30 to TRBJ2-2; 9 bases align to TRBD1. The CDR3 extends over 15 amino acids. CDR1 is GTSNPN and CDR2 is SVGIG in the germline V gene (reference sequence). The trim removed 5 bases at V and 3 bases at J, leaving 7 bases unmatched. This CDR3 reads CAWDTGGGYTGELFF. The CDR3 nucleotides read TGTGCCTGGGATACAGGGGGCGGGTACACCGGGGAGCTGTTTTTT.

This sequence joins TRBV6-5 and TRBJ2-1; 9 nucleotides align to TRBD2. The CDR3 has 14 residues. The trim removed 4 bases at V and 10 bases at J, leaving 8 bases unmatched. The germline V gene encodes CDR1 MNHEY and CDR2 SVGAGI. CDR3 DNA sequence: TGTGCCAGCAGTTCGCTTAGCGGGAGTAGGGAGCAGTTCTTC. Translation gives CASSSLSGSREQFF.

A few counts support this clonotype. The junction does not match germline at one end; this may be a read error. J is TRBJ1-4 and V is TRBV12-3 or TRBV12-4, with TRBD1 matching 8 bases. The CDR3 totals 17 residues. CDR3 amino acids: CASSPLGQGSSNEKPFF. The CDR3 bases are TGTGCCAGCAGTCCCCTCGGACAGGGATCTTCTAATGAAAAACCGTTTTTT.

CDR3 amino acids: CASSLSGGKVSPLHF. As DNA, the CDR3 is TGTGCCAGCAGTTTATCAGGGGGGAAAGTTTCACCCCTCCACTTT. The chain carries TRBV27 and TRBJ1-6; a possible D gene is TRBD1 (6 bases). The V gene's germline CDR1 is MNHEY and CDR2 SMNVEV (reference sequence). CDR3 length: 15 amino acids. Trimming removed 0 bases from V and 9 bases from J, with 12 bases in between.

CDR3 amino acids: CASSSGLAGGYEQYF. The CDR3 DNA is TGCGCCAGCAGCTCGGGACTAGCGGGAGGCTACGAGCAGTACTTC. The genes are TRBV5-1 and TRBJ2-7; 15 bases map to TRBD2. The CDR3 runs 15 residues. V shed 3 bases, J shed 3 bases, and the junction held 1 base outside the gene matches. The germline V gene has CDR1 SGHRS and CDR2 YFSETQ.

For the CDR3, the DNA is TGTGCCAGCAGTTTATTTACTAGCCTAATTGAGCAGTTCTTC. Residues: CASSLFTSLIEQFF. The V gene is TRBV12-3 or TRBV12-4, the J gene TRBJ2-1, with D maybe TRBD2 (6 bases). V was trimmed by 2 bases and J by 9 bases, leaving 14 bases between them. The CDR3 is 14 residues long.

This sequence joins TRBV5-1 and TRBJ2-1; TRBD2 matches 14 bases. This CDR3 has 17 residues. V trimming: 3 bases; J trimming: 8 bases; junction bases outside the gene matches: 10. The germline V gene encodes CDR1 SGHRS and CDR2 YFSETQ. The CDR3 reads CASSSTSGGAGVHEQFF. The DNA for the CDR3 is TGCGCCAGCAGCTCGACTAGCGGGGGGGCCGGAGTCCATGAGCAGTTCTTC.

V and J are TRBV20-1 and TRBJ2-7, with D perhaps matching TRBD2 (5 bases). V was pared by 0 bases and J by 3 bases, with 9 bases between. Germline V gives CDR1 DFQATT, CDR2 SNEGSKA (reference sequence). The CDR3 extends over 13 amino acids. The CDR3 bases are TGCAGTGCTAGAGATCTAGAGGGCTACGAGCAGTACTTC. It encodes CSARDLEGYEQYF.

The chain links TRBV9 to TRBJ2-5; D unresolved. Trimming left V 3 bases short and J 7 bases short, with 25 bases between. Germline CDR1 reads SGDLS; CDR2 reads YYNGEE. This CDR3 has 17 amino acids. CDR3 loop: CASSASSTRAGPGTQYF. The CDR3, as DNA: TGTGCCAGCAGCGCTAGTTCTACCCGGGCCGGGCCCGGGACCCAGTACTTC.